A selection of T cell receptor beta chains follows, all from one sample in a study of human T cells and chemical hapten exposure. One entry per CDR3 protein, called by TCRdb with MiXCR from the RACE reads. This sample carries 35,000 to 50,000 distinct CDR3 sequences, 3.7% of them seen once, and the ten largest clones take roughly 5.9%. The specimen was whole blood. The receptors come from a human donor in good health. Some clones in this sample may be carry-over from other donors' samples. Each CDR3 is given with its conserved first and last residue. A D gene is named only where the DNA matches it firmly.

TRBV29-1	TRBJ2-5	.	CSVSEVQETQYF
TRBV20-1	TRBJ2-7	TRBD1	CSAPGTAYEQYF
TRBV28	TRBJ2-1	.	CASSLTDSLAVF
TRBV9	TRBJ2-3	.	CASSVESGSTDTQYF
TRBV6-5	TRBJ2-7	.	CASGRGVQGTYEQYF
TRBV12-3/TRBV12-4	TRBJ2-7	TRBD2	CASSVRSGRGSEQYF
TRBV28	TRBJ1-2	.	CASSPVPIVYGYTF
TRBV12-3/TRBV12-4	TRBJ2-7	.	CASSLGGPSSYEQYF
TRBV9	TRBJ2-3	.	CASSPAPGGTDTQYF
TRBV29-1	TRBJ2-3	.	CSVAPRAANTQYF
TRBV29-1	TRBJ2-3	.	CSVEFTAADTQYF
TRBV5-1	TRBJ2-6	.	CASSLGWASGANVLTF
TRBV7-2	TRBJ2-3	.	CASSYPSPDTQYF
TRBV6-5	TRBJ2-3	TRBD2	CASSRESGRPDTQYF
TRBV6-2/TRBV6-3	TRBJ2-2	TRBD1	CASRAGTEVAGELFF
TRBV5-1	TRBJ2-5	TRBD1	CASRRTGQETQYF
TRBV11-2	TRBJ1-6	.	CASSLGTGKGSPLHF
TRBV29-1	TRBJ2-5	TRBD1	CSVEDPGQGETQYF